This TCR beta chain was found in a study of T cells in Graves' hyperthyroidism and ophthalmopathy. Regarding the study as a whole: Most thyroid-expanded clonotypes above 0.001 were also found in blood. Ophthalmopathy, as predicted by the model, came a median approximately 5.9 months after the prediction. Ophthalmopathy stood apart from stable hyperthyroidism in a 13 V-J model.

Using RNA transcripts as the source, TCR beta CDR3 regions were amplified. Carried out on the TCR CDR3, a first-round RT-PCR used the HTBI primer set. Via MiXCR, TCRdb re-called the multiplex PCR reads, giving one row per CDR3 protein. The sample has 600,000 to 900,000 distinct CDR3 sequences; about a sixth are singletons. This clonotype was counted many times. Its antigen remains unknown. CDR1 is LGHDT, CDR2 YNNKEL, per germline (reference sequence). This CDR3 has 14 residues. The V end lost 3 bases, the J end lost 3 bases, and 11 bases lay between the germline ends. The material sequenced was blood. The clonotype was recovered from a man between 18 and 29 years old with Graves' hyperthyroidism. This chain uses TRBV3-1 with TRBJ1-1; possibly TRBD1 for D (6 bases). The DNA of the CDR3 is TGTGCCAGCAGCCACAGACAGGCTGACACTGAAGCTTTCTTT. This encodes CASSHRQADTEAFF.